This T cell receptor (beta chain) is from a study of siplizumab effects on memory and regulatory T cells. Details on this clone: What it recognizes is unknown.

Notes on the study in general: Sequences below about 10^-5 frequency were poorly captured. As a result, only a minor fraction of alloreactive clones mapped to unstimulated subsets. Mappable alloreactive CD4+ clones were on average 68.8% Treg-derived with siplizumab, roughly 30% in controls. With siplizumab, cumulative frequency of CD4+ memory-derived alloreactive sequences dropped significantly.

Produced via immunoSEQ multiplex PCR; TCRdb's table is partial and in-frame only. The profile shows over 70,000 clones, around 89% of them singletons. V lost 2 bases and J 2 bases, leaving 15 bases between the germline ends. CDR1 and CDR2 (germline): SGHTA, FQGTGA. The length of the CDR3 is 16 residues. This TCR derives from a human donor in good health. This chain uses TRBV7-3 with TRBJ1-2; D gene ambiguous. Material: CD4+ T cells sorted from blood. CDR3 in DNA: TGTGCCAGCAGCTTACCCCGAGGACTCCCCAACTATGGCTACACCTTC. Protein product: CASSLPRGLPNYGYTF.